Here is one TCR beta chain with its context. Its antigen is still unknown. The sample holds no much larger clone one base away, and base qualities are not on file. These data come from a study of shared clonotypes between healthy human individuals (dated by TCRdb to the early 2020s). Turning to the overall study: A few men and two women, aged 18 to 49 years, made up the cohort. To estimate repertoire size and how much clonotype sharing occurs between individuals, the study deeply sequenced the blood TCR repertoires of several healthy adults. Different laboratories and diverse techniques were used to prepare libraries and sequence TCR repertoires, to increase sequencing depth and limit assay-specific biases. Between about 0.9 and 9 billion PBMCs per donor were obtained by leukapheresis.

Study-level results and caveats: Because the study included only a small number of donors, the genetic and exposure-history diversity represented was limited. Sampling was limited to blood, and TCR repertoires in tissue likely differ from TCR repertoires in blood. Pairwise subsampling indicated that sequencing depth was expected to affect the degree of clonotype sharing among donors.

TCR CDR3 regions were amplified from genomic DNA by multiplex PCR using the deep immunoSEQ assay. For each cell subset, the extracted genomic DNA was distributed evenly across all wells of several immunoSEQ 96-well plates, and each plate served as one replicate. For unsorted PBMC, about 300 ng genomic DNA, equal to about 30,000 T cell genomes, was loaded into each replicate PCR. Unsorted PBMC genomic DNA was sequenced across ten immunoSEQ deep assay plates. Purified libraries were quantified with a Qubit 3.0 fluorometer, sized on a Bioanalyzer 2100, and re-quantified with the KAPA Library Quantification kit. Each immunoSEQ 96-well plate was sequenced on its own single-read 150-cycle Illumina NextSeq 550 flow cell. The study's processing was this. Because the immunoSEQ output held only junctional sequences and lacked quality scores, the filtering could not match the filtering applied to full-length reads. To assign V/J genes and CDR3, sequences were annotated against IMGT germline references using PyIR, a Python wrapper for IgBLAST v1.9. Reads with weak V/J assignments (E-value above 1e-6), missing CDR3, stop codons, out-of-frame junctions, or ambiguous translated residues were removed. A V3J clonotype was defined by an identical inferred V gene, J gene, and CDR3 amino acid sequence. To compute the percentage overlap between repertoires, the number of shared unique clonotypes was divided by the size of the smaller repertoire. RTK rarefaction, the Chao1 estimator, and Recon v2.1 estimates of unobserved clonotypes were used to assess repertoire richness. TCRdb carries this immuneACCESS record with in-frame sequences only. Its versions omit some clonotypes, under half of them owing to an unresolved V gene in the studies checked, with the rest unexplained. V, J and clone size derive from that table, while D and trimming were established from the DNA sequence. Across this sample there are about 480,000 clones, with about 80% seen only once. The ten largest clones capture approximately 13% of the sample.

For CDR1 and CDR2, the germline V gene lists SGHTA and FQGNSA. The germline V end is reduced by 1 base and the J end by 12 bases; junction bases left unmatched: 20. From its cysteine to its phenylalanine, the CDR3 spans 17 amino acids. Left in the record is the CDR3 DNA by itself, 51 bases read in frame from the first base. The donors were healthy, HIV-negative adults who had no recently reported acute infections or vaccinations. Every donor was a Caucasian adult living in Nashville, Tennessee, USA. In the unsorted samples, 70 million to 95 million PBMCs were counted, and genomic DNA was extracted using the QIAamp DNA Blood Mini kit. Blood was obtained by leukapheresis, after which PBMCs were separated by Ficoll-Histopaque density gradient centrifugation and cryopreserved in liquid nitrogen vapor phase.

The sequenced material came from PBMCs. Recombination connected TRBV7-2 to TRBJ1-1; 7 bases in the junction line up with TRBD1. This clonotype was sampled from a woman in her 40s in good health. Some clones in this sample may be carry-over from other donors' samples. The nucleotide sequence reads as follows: TGTGCCAGCAGCTTAGGATTGGGGACAGTCGGGACTTGGCCAACTTTCTTT. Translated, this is CASSLGLGTVGTWPTFF.